Listed below are T cell receptor beta chains from one sample, sequenced in a study of radiation and T cells in renal cell carcinoma. This table comes from immunoSEQ multiplex PCR, and its TCRdb copy is limited to in-frame clones, with some not included. The table includes approximately 120,000 clones, 82% detected once. The sequencing used blood, collected from a patient whose treatment included radiotherapy and nephrectomy. The receptor source for this set is an older woman with renal cell carcinoma. The CDR3 runs from the conserved cysteine through the conserved F or W. Each record gives: CDR3 DNA, CDR3 protein, J gene, D gene, V gene. A D gene is named only where the DNA matches it firmly.

cdr3_nt: TGTGCCAGCAGCACCCAAGGACAGAGCCTTTCCGGCTACACCTTC
cdr3_aa: CASSTQGQSLSGYTF
j_call: TRBJ1-2
d_call: NA
v_call: TRBV7-9

cdr3_nt: TGTGCCAGCTCACCACGAGGACAGGGAGGCTATGGCTACACCTTC
cdr3_aa: CASSPRGQGGYGYTF
j_call: TRBJ1-2
d_call: TRBD1
v_call: TRBV18

cdr3_nt: TGCGCCAGCAGCCAACAAGCCTTGGGGGAGCAGTTCTTC
cdr3_aa: CASSQQALGEQFF
j_call: TRBJ2-1
d_call: NA
v_call: TRBV4-1

cdr3_nt: TGCGCCAGCTCTCGGGGGGGGCACTATGAGCAGTTCTTC
cdr3_aa: CASSRGGHYEQFF
j_call: TRBJ2-1
d_call: TRBD2
v_call: TRBV5-1

cdr3_nt: TGTGCCAGCAGCTTAGGTCCAGGGCACTATGGCTACACCTTC
cdr3_aa: CASSLGPGHYGYTF
j_call: TRBJ1-2
d_call: NA
v_call: TRBV7-3

cdr3_nt: TGCAGCACCAACAAAGCGGGAGGGCCTAATGAGCAGTTCTTC
cdr3_aa: CSTNKAGGPNEQFF
j_call: TRBJ2-1
d_call: TRBD2
v_call: TRBV29-1

cdr3_nt: TGTGCCAGCACCCCTCTAGGACAGGGATCCGGGGAGACCCAGTACTTC
cdr3_aa: CASTPLGQGSGETQYF
j_call: TRBJ2-5
d_call: TRBD1
v_call: TRBV19

cdr3_nt: TGTGCCAGCAGGTTGGTTCTCTCGAACACTGAAGCTTTCTTT
cdr3_aa: CASRLVLSNTEAFF
j_call: TRBJ1-1
d_call: NA
v_call: TRBV6-1

cdr3_nt: TGTGCCAGCAGCCTACACGGACAGATTATCGCAGATACGCAGTATTTT
cdr3_aa: CASSLHGQIIADTQYF
j_call: TRBJ2-3
d_call: NA
v_call: TRBV28

cdr3_nt: TGCAGCGTTGAATGGGTAGCGGGGGACCAAGAGACCCAGTACTTC
cdr3_aa: CSVEWVAGDQETQYF
j_call: TRBJ2-5
d_call: TRBD2
v_call: TRBV29-1